The source of this T cell receptor beta chain is a study of vaccination and CD4 T cells after COVID-19. V shed 9 bases and J shed 2 bases, with 18 bases lying between them. In germline, CDR1 is MNHNS, CDR2 SASEGT. This CDR3 has 15 amino acids. An Oncomine TCR Beta short-read assay was used to sequence the DNA from cultured CD4+ T cells. TCRdb re-called the PCR reads through MiXCR, storing one row per CDR3 protein. The sample lists about 13,000 distinct CDR3 sequences, 56% seen once, with roughly 12% in the top ten. Treatment defined: roughly 10-day PBMC culture with coronavirus spike peptide pools or control peptides (ViraFEST assay). This clonotype has a handful of counts. Its antigen is not known.

The sequence came from a human donor who had recovered from COVID-19. The sequenced material came from CD4+ T cells from blood, cultured in vitro. The chain has TRBV6-1 and TRBJ2-3, with D possibly called TRBD1 or TRBD2 (5 bases each). CDR3 amino acids: CASYTGTAITDTQYF. CDR3 DNA: TGTGCCAGTTATACCGGGACGGCAATCACAGATACGCAGTATTTT.